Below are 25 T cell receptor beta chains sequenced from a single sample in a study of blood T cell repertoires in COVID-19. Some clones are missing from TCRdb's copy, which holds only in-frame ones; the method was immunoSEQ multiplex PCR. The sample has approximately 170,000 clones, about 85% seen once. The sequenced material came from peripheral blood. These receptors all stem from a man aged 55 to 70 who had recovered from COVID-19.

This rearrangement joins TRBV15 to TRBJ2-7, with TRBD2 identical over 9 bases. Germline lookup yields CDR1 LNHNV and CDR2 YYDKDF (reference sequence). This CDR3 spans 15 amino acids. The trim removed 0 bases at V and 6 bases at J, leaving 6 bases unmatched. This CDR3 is CATSRERGGSSEQYF. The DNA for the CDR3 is TGTGCCACCAGCAGAGAGCGGGGGGGGTCCAGCGAGCAGTACTTC.

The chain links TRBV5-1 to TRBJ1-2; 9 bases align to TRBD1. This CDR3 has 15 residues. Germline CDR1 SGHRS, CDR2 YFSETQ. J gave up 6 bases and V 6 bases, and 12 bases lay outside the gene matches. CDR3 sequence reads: CASNSLGQGTNGYTF. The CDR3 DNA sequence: TGCGCCAGCAACTCGCTCGGACAGGGGACGAATGGCTACACCTTC.

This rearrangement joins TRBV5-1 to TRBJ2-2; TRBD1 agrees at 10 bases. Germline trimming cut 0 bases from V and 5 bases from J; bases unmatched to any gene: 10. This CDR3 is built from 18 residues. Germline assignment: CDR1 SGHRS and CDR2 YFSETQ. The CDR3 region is CASSLGDRGPRGTGELFF. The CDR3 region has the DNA TGCGCCAGCAGCTTGGGGGACAGGGGACCTAGAGGGACCGGGGAGCTGTTTTTT.

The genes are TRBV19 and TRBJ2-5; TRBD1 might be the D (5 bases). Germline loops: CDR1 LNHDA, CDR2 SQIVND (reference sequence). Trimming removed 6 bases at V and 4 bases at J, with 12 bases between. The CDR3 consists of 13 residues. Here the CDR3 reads CASSPTGSETQYF. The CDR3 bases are TGTGCCAGTAGCCCTACAGGTTCAGAGACCCAGTACTTC. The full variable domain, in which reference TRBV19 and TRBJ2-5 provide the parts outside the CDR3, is DGGITQSPKYLFRKEGQNVTLSCEQNLNHDAMYWYRQDPGQGLRLIYYSQIVNDFQKGDIAEGYSVSREKKESFPLTVTSAQKNPTAFYLCASSPTGSETQYFGPGTRLLVL.

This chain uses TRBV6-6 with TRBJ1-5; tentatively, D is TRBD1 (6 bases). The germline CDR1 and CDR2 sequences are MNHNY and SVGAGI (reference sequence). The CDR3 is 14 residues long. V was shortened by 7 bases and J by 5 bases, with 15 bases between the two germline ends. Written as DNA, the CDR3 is TGTGCCAGCAACCTCCAGGGGAGGGATCAGCCCCAGCATTTT. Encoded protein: CASNLQGRDQPQHF.

DNA of the CDR3: TGTGCCACCAGGGAGTCTGGGGCCAACGTCCTGACTTTC. Encoded protein: CATRESGANVLTF. The genes are TRBV24-1 and TRBJ2-6; D is unclear. The germline V gene has CDR1 KGHDR and CDR2 SFDVKD. V lost 7 bases, J lost 1 base, and 4 bases lay in between. The CDR3 has 13 residues.

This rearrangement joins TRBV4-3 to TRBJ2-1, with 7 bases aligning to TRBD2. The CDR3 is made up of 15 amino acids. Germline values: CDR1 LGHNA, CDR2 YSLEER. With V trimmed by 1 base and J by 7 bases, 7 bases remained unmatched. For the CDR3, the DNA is TGCGCCAGCAGCCAAGCTGGGGGGGTCTGGAATGAGCAGTTCTTC. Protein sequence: CASSQAGGVWNEQFF.

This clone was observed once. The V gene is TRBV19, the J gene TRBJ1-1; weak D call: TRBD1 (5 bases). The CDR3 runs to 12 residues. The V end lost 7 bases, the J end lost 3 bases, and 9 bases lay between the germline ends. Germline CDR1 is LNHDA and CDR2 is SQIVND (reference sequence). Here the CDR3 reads CASTGGDTEAFF. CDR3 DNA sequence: TGTGCCAGTACAGGAGGGGACACTGAAGCTTTCTTT.

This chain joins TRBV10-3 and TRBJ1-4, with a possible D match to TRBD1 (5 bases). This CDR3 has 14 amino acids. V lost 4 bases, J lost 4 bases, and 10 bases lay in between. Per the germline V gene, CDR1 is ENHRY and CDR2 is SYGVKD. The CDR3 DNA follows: TGTGCCATCAGTGCCGGGACTCATAATGAAAAACTGTTTTTT. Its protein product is CAISAGTHNEKLFF.

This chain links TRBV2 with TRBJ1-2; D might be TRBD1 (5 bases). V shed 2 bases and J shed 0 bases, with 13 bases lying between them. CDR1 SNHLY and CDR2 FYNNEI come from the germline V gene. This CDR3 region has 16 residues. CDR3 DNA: TGTGCCAGCAGTGAACAGGGTACTGCGTCTAACTATGGCTACACCTTC. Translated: CASSEQGTASNYGYTF.

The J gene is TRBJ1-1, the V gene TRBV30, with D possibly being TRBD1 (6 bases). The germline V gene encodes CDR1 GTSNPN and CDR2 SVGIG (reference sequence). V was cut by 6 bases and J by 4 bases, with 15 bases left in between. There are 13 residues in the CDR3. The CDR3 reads CACNREWATEAFF. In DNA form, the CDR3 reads TGTGCCTGTAACAGGGAATGGGCCACTGAAGCTTTCTTT.

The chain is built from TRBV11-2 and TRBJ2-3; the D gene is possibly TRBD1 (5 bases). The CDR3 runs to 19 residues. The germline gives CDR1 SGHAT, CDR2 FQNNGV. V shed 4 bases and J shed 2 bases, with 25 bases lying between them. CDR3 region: CASSSGVSIGAGDTDTQYF. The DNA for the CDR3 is TGTGCCAGCAGCTCAGGAGTCTCCATTGGGGCAGGCGACACAGATACGCAGTATTTT.

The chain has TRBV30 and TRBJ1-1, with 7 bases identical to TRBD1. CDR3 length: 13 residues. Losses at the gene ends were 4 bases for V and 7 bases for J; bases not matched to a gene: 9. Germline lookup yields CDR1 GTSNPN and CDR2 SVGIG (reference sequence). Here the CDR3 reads CAWNGSGQDEAFF. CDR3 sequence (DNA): TGTGCCTGGAACGGGAGCGGACAGGATGAAGCTTTCTTT.

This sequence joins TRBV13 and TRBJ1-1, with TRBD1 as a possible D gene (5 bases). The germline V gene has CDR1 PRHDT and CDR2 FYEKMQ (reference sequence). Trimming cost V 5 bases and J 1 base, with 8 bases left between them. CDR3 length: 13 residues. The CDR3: CASSRTGNTEAFF. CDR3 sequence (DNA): TGTGCCAGCAGCCGTACAGGGAACACTGAAGCTTTCTTT.

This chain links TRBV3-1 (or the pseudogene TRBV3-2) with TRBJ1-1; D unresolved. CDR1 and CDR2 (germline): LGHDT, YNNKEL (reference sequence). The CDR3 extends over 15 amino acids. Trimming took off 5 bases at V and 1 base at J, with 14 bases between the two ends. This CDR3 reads CASSFNYRENTEAFF. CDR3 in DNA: TGTGCCAGCAGCTTTAATTACCGGGAGAACACTGAAGCTTTCTTT.

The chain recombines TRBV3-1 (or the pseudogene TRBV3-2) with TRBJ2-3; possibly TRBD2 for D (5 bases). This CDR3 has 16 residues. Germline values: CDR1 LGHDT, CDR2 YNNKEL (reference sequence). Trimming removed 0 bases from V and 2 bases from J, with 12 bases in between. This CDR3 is CASSQEFPAATDTQYF. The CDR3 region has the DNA TGTGCCAGCAGCCAAGAATTCCCAGCGGCCACAGATACGCAGTATTTT.

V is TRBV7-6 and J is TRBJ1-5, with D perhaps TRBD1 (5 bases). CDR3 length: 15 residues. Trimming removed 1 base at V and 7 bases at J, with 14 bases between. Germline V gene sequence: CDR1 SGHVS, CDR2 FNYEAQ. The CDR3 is CASSLVQGLGQPQHF. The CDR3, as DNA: TGTGCCAGCAGCTTAGTGCAGGGACTAGGACAGCCCCAGCATTTT.

The CDR3, as DNA: TGTCCTGGGAGCCCCAACTCCGACAGGAAAAGCACAGATACGCAGTATTTT. This encodes CPGSPNSDRKSTDTQYF. The V call is TRBV22-1, the J call TRBJ2-3; TRBD1 was called by the table and not checked on the DNA. TRBV22-1 has pseudogene status. This CDR3 has 17 amino acids.

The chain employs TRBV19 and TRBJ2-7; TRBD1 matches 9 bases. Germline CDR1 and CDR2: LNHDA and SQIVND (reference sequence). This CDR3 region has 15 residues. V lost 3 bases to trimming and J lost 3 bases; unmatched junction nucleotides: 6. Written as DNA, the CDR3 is TGTGCCAGTAGTATTGGGGGGACAGGGATCTACGAGCAGTACTTC. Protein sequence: CASSIGGTGIYEQYF.

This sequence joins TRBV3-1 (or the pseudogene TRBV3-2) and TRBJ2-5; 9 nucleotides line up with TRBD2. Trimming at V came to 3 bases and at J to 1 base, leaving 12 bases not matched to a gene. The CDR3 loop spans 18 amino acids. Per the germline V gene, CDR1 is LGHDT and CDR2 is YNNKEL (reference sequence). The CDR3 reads CASSQELIAGVSQETQYF. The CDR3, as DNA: TGTGCCAGCAGCCAGGAACTTATAGCGGGGGTGAGCCAAGAGACCCAGTACTTC.

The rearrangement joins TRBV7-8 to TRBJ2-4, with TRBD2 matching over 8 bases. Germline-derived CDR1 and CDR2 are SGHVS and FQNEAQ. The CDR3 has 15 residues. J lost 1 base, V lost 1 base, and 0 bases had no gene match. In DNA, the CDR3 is TGTGCCAGCAGCTTAGAGCGGGGGGCCAAAAACATTCAGTACTTC. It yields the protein CASSLERGAKNIQYF.

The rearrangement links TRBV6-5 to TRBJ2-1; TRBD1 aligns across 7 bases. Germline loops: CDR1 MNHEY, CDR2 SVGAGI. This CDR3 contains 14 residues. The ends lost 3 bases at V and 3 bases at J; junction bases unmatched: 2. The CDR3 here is CASSYSGGYNEQFF. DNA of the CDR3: TGTGCCAGCAGTTATTCAGGGGGCTACAATGAGCAGTTCTTC.

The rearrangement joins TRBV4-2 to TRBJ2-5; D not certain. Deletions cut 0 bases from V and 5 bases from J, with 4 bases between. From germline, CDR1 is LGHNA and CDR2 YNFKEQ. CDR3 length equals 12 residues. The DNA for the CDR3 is TGTGCCAGCAGCCAAGACGTGGAGACCCAGTACTTC. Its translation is CASSQDVETQYF.

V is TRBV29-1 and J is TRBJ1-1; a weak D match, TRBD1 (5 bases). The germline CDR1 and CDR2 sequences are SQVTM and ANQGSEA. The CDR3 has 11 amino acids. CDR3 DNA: TGCCGGGGAGGGACGAACACTGAAGCTTTCTTT. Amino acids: CRGGTNTEAFF.

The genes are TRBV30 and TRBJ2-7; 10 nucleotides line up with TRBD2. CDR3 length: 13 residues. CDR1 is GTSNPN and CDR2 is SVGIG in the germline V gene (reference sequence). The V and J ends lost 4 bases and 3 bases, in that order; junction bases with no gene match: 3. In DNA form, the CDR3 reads TGTGCCTGGACATCTAGCGGGGGCTACGAGCAGTACTTC. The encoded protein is CAWTSSGGYEQYF.